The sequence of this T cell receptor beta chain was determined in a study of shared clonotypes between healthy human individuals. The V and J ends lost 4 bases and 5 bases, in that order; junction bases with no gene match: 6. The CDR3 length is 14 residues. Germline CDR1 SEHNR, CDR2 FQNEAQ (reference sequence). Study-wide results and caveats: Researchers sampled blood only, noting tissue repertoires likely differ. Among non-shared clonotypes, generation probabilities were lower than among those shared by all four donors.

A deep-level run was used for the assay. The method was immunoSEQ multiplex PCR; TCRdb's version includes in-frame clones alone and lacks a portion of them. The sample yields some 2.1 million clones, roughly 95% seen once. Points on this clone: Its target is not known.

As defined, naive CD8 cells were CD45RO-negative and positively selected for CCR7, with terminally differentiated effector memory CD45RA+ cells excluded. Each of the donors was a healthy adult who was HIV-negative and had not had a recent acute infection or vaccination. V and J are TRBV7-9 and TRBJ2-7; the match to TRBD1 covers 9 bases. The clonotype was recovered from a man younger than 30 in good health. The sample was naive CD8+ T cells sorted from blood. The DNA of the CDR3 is TGTGCCAGCAGCTCCCGGGACAGGGACCACGAGCAGTACTTC. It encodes CASSSRDRDHEQYF.